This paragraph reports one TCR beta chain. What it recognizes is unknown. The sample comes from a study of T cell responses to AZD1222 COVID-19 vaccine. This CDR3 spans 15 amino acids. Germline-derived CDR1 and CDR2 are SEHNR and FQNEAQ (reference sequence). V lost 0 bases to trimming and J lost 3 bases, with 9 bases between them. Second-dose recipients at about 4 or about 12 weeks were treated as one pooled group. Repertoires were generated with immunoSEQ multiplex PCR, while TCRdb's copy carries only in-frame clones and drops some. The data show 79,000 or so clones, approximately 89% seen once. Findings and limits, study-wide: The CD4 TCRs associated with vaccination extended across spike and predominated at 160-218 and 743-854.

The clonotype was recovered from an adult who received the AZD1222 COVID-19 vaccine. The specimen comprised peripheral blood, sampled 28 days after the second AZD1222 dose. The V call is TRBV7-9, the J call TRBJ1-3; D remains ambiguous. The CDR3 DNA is TGTGCCAGCAGCTTAGCGTCAGGAGGTGGAAACACCATATATTTT. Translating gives CASSLASGGGNTIYF. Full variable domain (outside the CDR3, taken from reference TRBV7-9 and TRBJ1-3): DTGVSQNPRHKITKRGQNVTFRCDPISEHNRLYWYRQTLGQGPEFLTYFQNEAQLEKSRLLSDRFSAERPKGSFSTLEIQRTEQGDSAMYLCASSLASGGGNTIYFGEGSWLTVV.